This TCR beta chain comes out of a study of patients and donors after allogeneic stem cell transplantation. TCRdb reprocessed the RT-PCR reads with MiXCR, giving one entry per CDR3 protein. Among over 150,000 distinct CDR3 sequences listed, around 30% were seen once. This clonotype has just a few counts. Germline V gene data show CDR1 as SGHRS and CDR2 as YFSETQ. V lost 2 bases and J 2 bases, leaving 14 bases between the germline ends. The CDR3 is 15 residues long. The chain has TRBV5-1 and TRBJ2-7; no firm D call. This sequence originates from a human donor who was either an allogeneic HSCT recipient or a stem cell or donor lymphocyte infusion donor (not recorded which). It is not recorded whose cells these are; they may come from a transplant donor. The sample consisted of blood, either unsorted or a sorted T cell fraction (not recorded which). This CDR3 is CASSFTGKNTYEQYF. The CDR3 region has the DNA TGCGCCAGCAGCTTCACTGGGAAGAACACCTACGAGCAGTACTTC.